This TCR beta chain was sequenced during a study of PD-1 blockade in classical Hodgkin lymphoma. Study as a whole: Patients received nivolumab 3 mg/kg intravenously every 2 weeks.

Overall study results and limits: Compared with baseline, CD4+ but not CD8+ TCR diversity had risen significantly by C4D1. When nivolumab was started under 1 year after ASCT, patients were excluded. Relapsed/refractory patients reportedly had the lowest baseline TCR diversity, below newly diagnosed patients, who were below healthy donors.

The CDR3 is 17 residues long. CDR1 is WNHNN, CDR2 SYGVQD, per germline (reference sequence). V dropped 3 bases and J dropped 9; count of bases not matched to a gene: 15. TCRdb's copy holds only in-frame clones and misses some; the assay was immunoSEQ multiplex PCR. The sample carries about 110,000 clones, nearly 90% recorded once. As to this clone: The antigen remains undetermined.

Each of the patients experienced relapse following autologous stem cell transplantation, and their brentuximab vedotin exposure differed. The source is a human donor with classical Hodgkin lymphoma. The material sequenced was peripheral blood mononuclear cells (PBMCs), taken before the second cycle of nivolumab. The genes are TRBV10-1 and TRBJ2-1; TRBD2 matches 9 bases. The CDR3 spells CASSDWVAGGMIGEQFF. The CDR3 DNA sequence: TGCGCCAGCAGTGATTGGGTTGCGGGGGGGATGATTGGTGAGCAGTTCTTC.